In its sample, the clone carrying this T cell receptor beta chain was seen a few times. Its specificity is unknown. TCRdb independently ran MiXCR on the 5' RACE reads; one entry per CDR3 protein. The sample has about 140,000 distinct CDR3 sequences; about 8% are singletons. This entry comes from a study of CD8 T cells in ankylosing spondylitis. Overall study results and limits: A subset of motif variants has previously been described in the synovial fluid and blood of reactive arthritis.

Material: synovial fluid, either unsorted or a sorted T cell fraction (not recorded which). The TCR sequence derives from a male donor with ankylosing spondylitis.

The CDR3 protein is CSARWPLEQYF. CDR3 DNA sequence: TGCAGTGCTCGGTGGCCCCTGGAGCAGTATTTT. The genes are TRBV20-1 and TRBJ2-3, with D hard to call. Looked up from germline, CDR1 is DFQATT and CDR2 is SNEGSKA (reference sequence). This CDR3 comprises 11 residues. Trimming cost V 5 bases and J 11 bases, with 14 bases left between them.